This passage covers 27 T cell receptor beta chains from one sample sequenced in a study of blood T cells in healthy people across ages. Using a J-beta primer mix together with a sample-barcoded 5' primer, a second PCR was run for roughly 7 to 12 cycles. MiXCR was run by TCRdb on the 5' RACE reads, yielding one entry per CDR3 protein. The sample contains just under 550,000 distinct CDR3 sequences, around 24% of which appear only once. The same sample was also used in a study of T cells of mothers and their children.

Specimen: blood. Receptors originate from a boy between 10 and 17 years old in good health.

In this sample, this clonotype turned up many times. V usage is TRBV27 and J usage is TRBJ2-5; 9 bases align to TRBD2. The CDR3 extends over 18 amino acids. From germline, CDR1 is MNHEY and CDR2 SMNVEV (reference sequence). The V gene end was trimmed by 4 bases and the J gene end by 2 bases; junction bases not matched to a gene: 14. CDR3 in DNA: TGTGCCAGCAGTTCCTTGACTAGCGGAGTTCACCTACAAGAGACCCAGTACTTC. This encodes CASSSLTSGVHLQETQYF.

The CDR3: CSALRGGVADTQYF. The CDR3 DNA reads TGCAGTGCACTCAGAGGCGGAGTGGCAGATACGCAGTATTTT. V and J are TRBV20-1 and TRBJ2-3; D is undetermined. Germline V CDR1 and CDR2: DFQATT, SNEGSKA (reference sequence). The CDR3 totals 14 residues. The V and J ends lost 6 bases and 4 bases respectively, with 17 bases between them.

The V call is TRBV29-1, the J call TRBJ1-2, with a weak D call TRBD1 (6 bases). Germline assignment: CDR1 SQVTM and CDR2 ANQGSEA. The CDR3 has 14 amino acids. Trimming removed 6 bases from V and 4 bases from J, with 18 bases in between. The CDR3 loop is CSVDPRDISYGYTF. The CDR3 bases are TGCAGCGTCGATCCGCGGGACATAAGCTATGGCTACACCTTC.

This sequence joins TRBV7-9 and TRBJ1-1; 8 bases align to TRBD1. The CDR3 is made up of 14 amino acids. Germline lookup yields CDR1 SEHNR and CDR2 FQNEAQ (reference sequence). V shed 1 base, J shed 10 bases, and the junction held 8 bases outside the gene matches. Here the CDR3 DNA reads TGTGCCAGCAGCTTAGGGGGACAGGCCGCGGCAGCTTTCTTT. Translating it yields CASSLGGQAAAAFF.

This clonotype showed up just a few times. J is TRBJ2-3 and V is TRBV7-2; D possibly corresponds to TRBD2 (7 bases). The germline gives CDR1 SGHTA, CDR2 FQGNSA. Trimming took 1 base from V and 1 from J, leaving 12 bases between them. This CDR3 comprises 16 residues. Here the CDR3 DNA reads TGTGCCAGCAGCTTAGAAGGGGGGGGGCGCACAGATACGCAGTATTTT. Protein: CASSLEGGGRTDTQYF.

In this sample, this clonotype turned up a few times. The chain combines TRBV28 with TRBJ1-4; TRBD1 might be the D (6 bases). V was shortened by 5 bases and J by 7 bases, with 17 bases between the two germline ends. CDR1 and CDR2 from the germline V gene are MDHEN and SYDVKM. The CDR3 sequence is 15 residues long. CDR3 protein: CASSPTGGGGEKLFF. CDR3 coding DNA: TGTGCCAGCAGTCCCACTGGGGGGGGCGGTGAAAAACTGTTTTTT.

The V call is TRBV14, the J call TRBJ2-5; 10 bases match TRBD1. The end of the DNA is better explained by TRBJ2-7, so the J call may be wrong. The CDR3 sequence is 15 residues long. Germline assignment: CDR1 SGHDN and CDR2 FVKESK. The DNA for the CDR3 is TGTGCCAGCAGCCTCCGGGACAGGGGACCCTACGAGCAGTACTTC. Its translation: CASSLRDRGPYEQYF.

This clonotype was picked up a small number of times. V usage is TRBV20-1 and J usage is TRBJ2-7; D is possibly TRBD1 (8 bases). V was clipped by 3 bases and J by 7 bases, with 19 bases between them. The length of the CDR3 is 14 residues. Germline V gene data show CDR1 as DFQATT and CDR2 as SNEGSKA (reference sequence). The CDR3: CSASPMDRDYEQYF. CDR3 nucleotides: TGCAGTGCTAGCCCCATGGACAGGGACTATGAGCAGTACTTC.

This clonotype was found a few times. The CDR3, as DNA: TGTGCCAGCAGCGCAGTTACCGGGACAGGGCGAGCTTTCTTT. Amino acids: CASSAVTGTGRAFF. J is TRBJ1-1 and V is TRBV9; 9 bases match TRBD1. The germline V gene encodes CDR1 SGDLS and CDR2 YYNGEE. This CDR3 comprises 14 residues. Trimming cost V 3 bases and J 10 bases; bases outside gene matches: 10.

On this clonotype itself: Since the CDR3 does not end with the conserved phenylalanine or tryptophan, this likely comes from a read error. This chain joins TRBV19 and TRBJ2-5; 9 bases align to TRBD1. Matching the DNA end better, TRBJ2-7 makes the J call doubtful. The CDR3 sequence is 15 residues long. The germline V gene has CDR1 LNHDA and CDR2 SQIVND (reference sequence). CDR3 region: CASSLGQGFSYEQYL. The CDR3 coding sequence is TGTGCCAGTAGCCTGGGACAGGGTTTCTCCTACGAGCAGTACCTC.

The table lists this clonotype with a few counts. This sequence joins TRBV27 and TRBJ2-3; TRBD2 matches at 9 bases. CDR3 length: 20 amino acids. CDR1 and CDR2 (germline): MNHEY, SMNVEV (reference sequence). The V segment lost 7 bases and the J segment 4 bases; nucleotides outside the gene matches: 24. DNA for the CDR3: TGTGCCAGCATCAACACGGCGGGAGGGCCGGAATACCTCGTTCCAGATACGCAGTATTTT. Translation gives CASINTAGGPEYLVPDTQYF.

This clonotype was found many times. The rearrangement links TRBV7-2 to TRBJ1-1; D is possibly TRBD1 (5 bases). V was pared by 2 bases and J by 1 base, with 8 bases between. The CDR3 has 14 amino acids. The germline gives CDR1 SGHTA, CDR2 FQGNSA. The CDR3 DNA reads TGTGCCAGCAGCTTAACACAGGCGAACACTGAAGCTTTCTTT. It codes for CASSLTQANTEAFF.

This clonotype was picked up many times. This sequence joins TRBV7-9 and TRBJ2-7; TRBD1 agrees at 10 bases. Germline values: CDR1 SEHNR, CDR2 FQNEAQ (reference sequence). The length of the CDR3 is 15 residues. The J segment lost 3 bases and the V segment lost 1 base, leaving 3 bases of the junction unmatched. CDR3 sequence reads: CASSLGGQGLYEQYF. In nucleotides, the CDR3 is TGTGCCAGCAGCTTAGGGGGACAGGGGCTCTACGAGCAGTACTTC.

The sample holds many counts of this clonotype. The J gene is TRBJ2-6, the V gene TRBV20-1; no clear D gene. Trimming took 6 bases from V and 2 from J, leaving 11 bases between them. Germline assignment: CDR1 DFQATT and CDR2 SNEGSKA (reference sequence). This CDR3 has 14 amino acids. CDR3 residues: CSARRSPGANVLTF. The CDR3 DNA reads TGCAGTGCGCGGAGATCCCCTGGGGCCAACGTCCTGACTTTC.

This sequence joins TRBV4-3 and TRBJ1-1; a possible D gene is TRBD1 (5 bases). The CDR3 consists of 14 residues. The V gene lost 1 base and the J gene lost 2 bases, with 8 bases spanning the gap. Germline lookup yields CDR1 LGHNA and CDR2 YSLEER. The CDR3 DNA reads TGCGCCAGCAGCCAAGGGGGCCCTAACACTGAAGCTTTCTTT. Translating gives CASSQGGPNTEAFF.

The rearrangement uses TRBV12-3 or TRBV12-4 and TRBJ2-3, with D maybe TRBD2 (7 bases). The CDR3 covers 17 residues. V shed 1 base and J shed 2 bases, with 16 bases lying between them. This CDR3 reads CASSLELGAGDTDTQYF. CDR3 in DNA: TGTGCCAGCAGTTTAGAGTTGGGGGCGGGGGACACAGATACGCAGTATTTT.

This chain joins TRBV28 and TRBJ1-1; D perhaps matches TRBD1 (5 bases). From germline, CDR1 is MDHEN and CDR2 SYDVKM. V was cut by 4 bases and J by 5 bases, with 26 bases left in between. The CDR3 runs 18 residues. CDR3 amino acids: CASSSNLGRGEGRTEAFF. The CDR3 DNA reads TGTGCCAGCAGTTCCAACCTGGGACGGGGCGAAGGGCGGACTGAAGCTTTCTTT.

The rearrangement links TRBV14 to TRBJ2-2; no clear D. CDR1 SGHDN and CDR2 FVKESK come from the germline V gene. The V gene lost 6 bases and the J gene lost 0 bases, with 8 bases spanning the gap. The CDR3 has 14 residues. CDR3 DNA: TGTGCCAGCAGACTTACAGCGAACACCGGGGAGCTGTTTTTT. Translation: CASRLTANTGELFF.

This clonotype appeared once. A junction end diverges from the germline sequence, so it may reflect a read error. The genes are TRBV11-2 and TRBJ2-3; D may be TRBD1 (5 bases). CDR3 length: 16 amino acids. CDR1 is SGHAT, CDR2 FQNNGV, per germline. Here the CDR3 reads CASSLISSPLTGTQYF. CDR3 nucleotide sequence: TGTGCCAGCAGCTTGATTAGTTCCCCCCTCACAGGTACGCAGTATTTT.

The rearrangement joins TRBV11-2 to TRBJ2-1; 10 nucleotides agree with TRBD2. Germline assignment: CDR1 SGHAT and CDR2 FQNNGV. The CDR3 sequence is 19 residues long. Germline trimming cut 0 bases from V and 3 bases from J; bases unmatched to any gene: 11. Written as DNA, the CDR3 is TGTGCCAGCAGCTTAGATCTAGGGGTAGCGGGAGGATACTACAATGAGCAGTTCTTC. This translates into CASSLDLGVAGGYYNEQFF.

The table lists this clonotype with a few counts. Here the CDR3 reads CASSQVPPDYGYTF. The CDR3 DNA sequence: TGCGCCAGCAGCCAAGTTCCGCCGGACTATGGCTACACCTTC. The rearrangement uses TRBV4-1 and TRBJ1-2; no firm D call. Germline loops: CDR1 MGHRA, CDR2 YSYEKL. CDR3 length: 14 amino acids. V was clipped by 1 base and J by 3 bases, with 9 bases between them.

The chain uses TRBV7-8 and TRBJ2-1; D remains ambiguous. The V end lost 1 base, the J end lost 8 bases, and 9 bases lay between the germline ends. This CDR3 is built from 13 residues. In germline, CDR1 is SGHVS, CDR2 FQNEAQ. CDR3 sequence (DNA): TGTGCCAGCAGCTTAGAAGGTATAGATGAGCAGTTCTTC. It translates to CASSLEGIDEQFF.

The chain links TRBV2 to TRBJ1-6; no reliable D call. The CDR3 length is 13 residues. Trimming took 6 bases from V and 5 from J, leaving 8 bases between them. Germline CDR1 reads SNHLY; CDR2 reads FYNNEI. CDR3 loop: CASRPLNNSPLHF. The DNA of the CDR3 is TGTGCCAGCAGGCCCCTTAATAATTCACCCCTCCACTTT.

The chain is built from TRBV20-1 and TRBJ1-4, with D tentatively TRBD1 (5 bases). V lost 0 bases, J lost 0 bases, and 11 bases lay in between. The CDR3 extends over 16 amino acids. Germline V CDR1 and CDR2: DFQATT, SNEGSKA (reference sequence). The CDR3 DNA reads TGCAGTGCTAGAGATAAACAGGCCGCAACTAATGAAAAACTGTTTTTT. It codes for CSARDKQAATNEKLFF.

This clonotype appeared a few times. The V gene is TRBV24-1, the J gene TRBJ2-3; the match to TRBD2 covers 10 bases. The CDR3 covers 17 residues. Trimming removed 9 bases from V and 0 bases from J; junction bases left unmatched: 11. Per the germline V gene, CDR1 is KGHDR and CDR2 is SFDVKD. The CDR3 DNA reads TGTGCCACCGCGGCGGGACTAGCGACGACTAGCACAGATACGCAGTATTTT. This translates into CATAAGLATTSTDTQYF.

This rearrangement joins TRBV5-1 to TRBJ2-5, with TRBD2 as a possible D gene (5 bases). Trimming cost V 2 bases and J 5 bases, with 13 bases left between them. Germline V gene data show CDR1 as SGHRS and CDR2 as YFSETQ. The CDR3 loop spans 14 amino acids. DNA for the CDR3: TGCGCCAGCAGCTTACTAGGGCGTAGGGAGACCCAGTACTTC. It translates to CASSLLGRRETQYF. The full variable domain, its missing parts supplied by reference TRBV5-1 and TRBJ2-5, is KAGVTQTPRYLIKTRGQQVTLSCSPISGHRSVSWYQQTPGQGLQFLFEYFSETQRNKGNFPGRFSGRQFSNSRSEMNVSTLELGDSALYLCASSLLGRRETQYFGPGTRLLVL.

The gene calls are TRBV13 and TRBJ2-5, with 9 nucleotides matching TRBD1. Germline loops: CDR1 PRHDT, CDR2 FYEKMQ (reference sequence). The J segment lost 5 bases and the V segment lost 4 bases, leaving 5 bases of the junction unmatched. The CDR3 covers 14 residues. In DNA, the CDR3 is TGTGCCAGCAGCTCACAGGGGGCGGTGGAGACCCAGTACTTC. It specifies CASSSQGAVETQYF. The complete variable domain, with remaining parts taken from reference TRBV13 and TRBJ2-5, reads AAGVIQSPRHLIKEKRETATLKCYPIPRHDTVYWYQQGPGQDPQFLISFYEKMQSDKGSIPDRFSAQQFSDYHSELNMSSLELGDSALYFCASSSQGAVETQYFGPGTRLLVL.